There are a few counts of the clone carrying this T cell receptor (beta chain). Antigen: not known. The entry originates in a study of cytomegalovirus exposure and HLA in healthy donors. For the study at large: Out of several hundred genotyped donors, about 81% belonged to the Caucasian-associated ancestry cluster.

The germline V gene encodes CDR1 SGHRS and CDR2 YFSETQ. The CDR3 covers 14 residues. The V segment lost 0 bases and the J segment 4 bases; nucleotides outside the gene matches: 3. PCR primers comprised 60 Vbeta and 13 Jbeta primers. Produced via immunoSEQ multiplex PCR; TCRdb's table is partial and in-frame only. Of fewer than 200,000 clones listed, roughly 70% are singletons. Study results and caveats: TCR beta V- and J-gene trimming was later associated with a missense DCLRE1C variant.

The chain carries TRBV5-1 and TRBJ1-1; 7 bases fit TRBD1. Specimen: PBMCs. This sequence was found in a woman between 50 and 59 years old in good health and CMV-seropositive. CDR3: CASSLGQGGTEAFF. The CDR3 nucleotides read TGCGCCAGCAGCTTGGGGCAGGGGGGCACTGAAGCTTTCTTT.